Below are 31 T cell receptor beta chains sequenced from a single sample in a study of T cell changes during pregnancy in multiple sclerosis. Sequencing used immunoSEQ multiplex PCR; TCRdb keeps in-frame clones, though not all of them. The sample includes about 61,000 clones, about 87% of them seen just once. Sequencing used peripheral blood, obtained in the first trimester of pregnancy. The receptors here all came from a female donor in good health, enrolled as a control in a pregnancy study.

In this sample, this clone turned up once. V is TRBV6-5 and J is TRBJ1-1; D possibly corresponds to TRBD1 (6 bases). V lost 6 bases to trimming and J lost 0 bases, with 14 bases between them. CDR1 is MNHEY, CDR2 SVGAGI, per germline. The CDR3 consists of 15 residues. The CDR3 protein is CASSRGQRMNTEAFF. CDR3 DNA sequence: TGTGCCAGCAGCCGCGGACAGAGAATGAACACTGAAGCTTTCTTT.

V is TRBV10-3 and J is TRBJ1-4; TRBD1 matches 7 bases. The CDR3 is made up of 14 amino acids. J gave up 5 bases and V 8 bases, and 8 bases lay outside the gene matches. Germline V gives CDR1 ENHRY, CDR2 SYGVKD. The CDR3, as DNA: TGTGCCATCTCCCCCGGGACAGAGAATGAAAAACTGTTTTTT. This translates into CAISPGTENEKLFF.

This clone is a singleton in its sample. The CDR3 bases are TGTGCCAGCAGCTCCCAAAGGGGCTACTATGGCTACACCTTC. As protein: CASSSQRGYYGYTF. The J gene is TRBJ1-2, the V gene TRBV7-2; TRBD1 is a possible D gene (5 bases). Per the germline V gene, CDR1 is SGHTA and CDR2 is FQGNSA. V was trimmed by 4 bases and J by 3 bases, leaving 12 bases between them. The CDR3 covers 14 residues.

The chain carries TRBV6-1 and TRBJ2-5; TRBD1 matches at 8 bases. J lost 2 bases, V lost 7 bases, and 6 bases had no gene match. Germline V CDR1 and CDR2: MNHNS, SASEGT. The CDR3 extends over 14 amino acids. The CDR3 nucleotides read TGTGCCAGCACCCTCGACAGGGGTCAAGAGACCCAGTACTTC. It yields the protein CASTLDRGQETQYF.

The chain links TRBV6-1 to TRBJ1-2; TRBD1 aligns across 9 bases. The CDR3 consists of 15 residues. V lost 2 bases and J lost 3; bases outside the gene matches: 4. Germline-derived CDR1 and CDR2 are MNHNS and SASEGT. Here the CDR3 DNA reads TGTGCCAGCAGTGAAAAGGACAGGGGCGACTATGGCTACACCTTC. Translated: CASSEKDRGDYGYTF.

The chain links TRBV21-1 to TRBJ2-7; whether TRBD2, the table's D call, matches the DNA was not checked. TRBV21-1 is a documented pseudogene. This CDR3 is 14 amino acids long. The CDR3, as DNA: TGTGCCAGCAGCAAAGAGGCGGAAAACTACGAGCAGTACTTC. It specifies CASSKEAENYEQYF.

This chain uses TRBV5-5 with TRBJ1-2, with D perhaps matching TRBD1 (5 bases). Germline lookup yields CDR1 SGHKS and CDR2 YYEKEE (reference sequence). This CDR3 is 15 amino acids long. Between the trimmed V and J ends, which lost 1 base and 6 bases, there was a span of 16 bases. The CDR3 sequence is CASSLNFGAGDGYTF. CDR3 in DNA: TGTGCCAGCAGCTTGAATTTTGGGGCGGGGGATGGCTACACCTTC.

The chain is built from TRBV11-2 and TRBJ2-7, with 9 bases lining up with TRBD2. The V gene's germline CDR1 is SGHAT and CDR2 FQNNGV. Trimming at V came to 4 bases and at J to 0 bases, leaving 7 bases not matched to a gene. The CDR3 is made up of 16 amino acids. The chain's CDR3 is CASSWPSSGVSYEQYF. CDR3 sequence (DNA): TGTGCCAGCAGCTGGCCCTCTAGCGGGGTCTCCTACGAGCAGTACTTC.

The chain has TRBV9 and TRBJ2-7, with 8 bases identical to TRBD2. The trim removed 0 bases at V and 7 bases at J, leaving 3 bases unmatched. The CDR3 is made up of 13 amino acids. The germline V gene encodes CDR1 SGDLS and CDR2 YYNGEE. CDR3 sequence reads: CASSVGVAGEQYF. CDR3 DNA sequence: TGTGCCAGCAGCGTAGGTGTAGCGGGGGAGCAGTACTTC.

This CDR3 is CASRMDGGAGYGYTF. CDR3 nucleotide sequence: TGTGCCAGCAGGATGGACGGGGGGGCTGGCTATGGCTACACCTTC. This chain links TRBV27 with TRBJ1-2; the D gene is possibly TRBD1 (6 bases). This CDR3 comprises 15 residues. V lost 6 bases and J 4 bases, leaving 18 bases between the germline ends. CDR1 and CDR2 from the germline V gene are MNHEY and SMNVEV (reference sequence).

The chain uses TRBV12-5 and TRBJ1-1; D unresolved. V was pared by 7 bases and J by 3 bases, with 12 bases between. Looked up from germline, CDR1 is LGHNT and CDR2 is FRNRAP. The CDR3 has 13 residues. The CDR3 bases are TGTGCTAGTGCACCCCAGGCCCACACTGAAGCTTTCTTT. This gives the protein CASAPQAHTEAFF.

Remarks on this clone: One end of the junction varies from germline; a read error may be responsible. The V and J genes are TRBV19 and TRBJ2-1; TRBD2 matches 12 bases. CDR1 is LNHDA and CDR2 is SQIVND in the germline V gene (reference sequence). The CDR3 covers 13 residues. CDR3 nucleotide sequence: TGTGCCAGTAGTGTGTCTAGCGGGGGGGGATTGCTCTTC. The encoded protein is CASSVSSGGGLLF.

The rearrangement uses TRBV4-2 and TRBJ2-1, with a weak D call TRBD1 (5 bases). Germline V gene sequence: CDR1 LGHNA, CDR2 YNFKEQ. Between the trimmed V and J ends, which lost 4 bases and 8 bases, there was a span of 15 bases. The CDR3 is 14 amino acids. CDR3 in amino acids: CASSLPDTHHEQFF. The CDR3 nucleotides read TGTGCCAGCAGCCTACCGGACACCCACCATGAGCAGTTCTTC.

The chain employs TRBV11-3 and TRBJ1-2; D unresolved. CDR3 length equals 15 residues. Germline lookup yields CDR1 SGHNT and CDR2 YENEEA. Deletions cut 4 bases from V and 4 bases from J, with 16 bases between. The CDR3 nucleotides read TGTGCCAGCAGCTCCCTCAGCGCCACCACCTATGGCTACACCTTC. It codes for CASSSLSATTYGYTF. Variable domain in full (rest from reference TRBV11-3 and TRBJ1-2): EAGVVQSPRYKIIEKKQPVAFWCNPISGHNTLYWYLQNLGQGPELLIRYENEEAVDDSQLPKDRFSAERLKGVDSTLKIQPAELGDSAVYLCASSSLSATTYGYTFGSGTRLTVV.

V usage is TRBV19 and J usage is TRBJ2-1; 8 nucleotides agree with TRBD1. V shed 8 bases and J 8 bases; nucleotides not matched to a gene: 8. Germline V gives CDR1 LNHDA, CDR2 SQIVND (reference sequence). This CDR3 has 13 amino acids. CDR3 coding DNA: TGTGCCAGTTCGGGACAGGACGGCGATGAGCAGTTCTTC. This encodes CASSGQDGDEQFF.

The chain joins TRBV5-1 to TRBJ1-1; D might be TRBD1 (5 bases). The germline V gene encodes CDR1 SGHRS and CDR2 YFSETQ. This CDR3 region has 13 residues. V lost 3 bases to trimming and J lost 5 bases, with 11 bases between them. This chain's CDR3 is CASSYGGETEAFF. In nucleotides, the CDR3 is TGCGCCAGCAGCTACGGGGGAGAGACTGAAGCTTTCTTT.

CDR3 nucleotide sequence: TGTGCCAGCAGCGTAGAGTTAGCTAATACGCAGTATTTT. This codes for CASSVELANTQYF. The chain uses TRBV9 and TRBJ2-3, with D uncertain. The CDR3 runs to 13 residues. Germline lookup yields CDR1 SGDLS and CDR2 YYNGEE. With 0 bases removed from V and 7 bases from J, the gap between germline ends came to 9 bases.

The genes are TRBV10-3 and TRBJ1-2; perhaps TRBD1 as D (5 bases). Germline V gene lookup returns CDR1 ENHRY and CDR2 SYGVKD. The ends were cut back, 10 bases at V and 4 bases at J, with 22 bases in the middle. This CDR3 comprises 15 residues. CDR3 protein: CATGGGRLTAYGYTF. DNA of the CDR3: TGTGCCACCGGGGGAGGCAGACTAACCGCCTATGGCTACACCTTC.

V gene TRBV4-3 combines with J gene TRBJ2-7, with TRBD1 matching 10 bases. The CDR3 has 15 amino acids. The ends lost 4 bases at V and 6 bases at J; junction bases unmatched: 9. Germline V gene data show CDR1 as LGHNA and CDR2 as YSLEER. CDR3 sequence reads: CASSLRDRGFSEQYF. Written as DNA, the CDR3 is TGCGCCAGCAGCCTACGGGACAGGGGATTCAGCGAGCAGTACTTC.

CDR3 in amino acids: CATKASGGVGNEQFF. The CDR3 nucleotides are TGTGCCACCAAGGCTAGCGGGGGTGTTGGGAATGAGCAGTTCTTC. The chain is built from TRBV5-4 and TRBJ2-1, with 10 bases identical to TRBD2. The CDR3 is made up of 15 amino acids. V shed 9 bases and J 7 bases; nucleotides not matched to a gene: 13. The germline gives CDR1 SGHNT, CDR2 YYREEE (reference sequence).

V is TRBV5-6 and J is TRBJ2-1; TRBD2 matches 8 bases. V was clipped by 5 bases and J by 1 base; unmatched bases: 8. Looked up from germline, CDR1 is SGHDT and CDR2 is YYEEEE. There are 16 residues in the CDR3. The CDR3 DNA follows: TGTGCCAGCAGTCTTAGCGGGGACCCTTCCTACAATGAGCAGTTCTTC. This translates into CASSLSGDPSYNEQFF.

The chain uses TRBV7-9 and TRBJ1-2; no clear D. Germline loops: CDR1 SEHNR, CDR2 FQNEAQ (reference sequence). The ends were cut back, 3 bases at V and 0 bases at J, with 5 bases in the middle. The length of the CDR3 is 13 residues. CDR3 loop: CASSFGTNYGYTF. CDR3 bases: TGTGCCAGCAGCTTCGGGACTAACTATGGCTACACCTTC.

The genes are TRBV19 and TRBJ2-1, with 8 nucleotides matching TRBD2. CDR3 length: 16 amino acids. Germline V gene data show CDR1 as LNHDA and CDR2 as SQIVND (reference sequence). The V segment lost 0 bases and the J segment 6 bases; nucleotides outside the gene matches: 7. The CDR3 coding sequence is TGTGCCAGTAGTATAGACTCCGGGACTAGTTCCAATGAGCAGTTCTTC. It encodes CASSIDSGTSSNEQFF.

The rearrangement joins TRBV9 to TRBJ1-4; the D gene is possibly TRBD1 (5 bases). The CDR3 has 15 amino acids. CDR1 is SGDLS and CDR2 is YYNGEE in the germline V gene. Trimming shortened V by 0 bases and J by 2 bases, and 8 bases separated the two germline ends. CDR3 sequence reads: CASSVDRGTNEKLFF. The DNA of the CDR3 is TGTGCCAGCAGCGTAGACCGGGGGACTAATGAAAAACTGTTTTTT.

V gene TRBV7-2 combines with J gene TRBJ2-2; D perhaps matches TRBD1 (6 bases). The V gene lost 7 bases and the J gene lost 4 bases, with 16 bases spanning the gap. The CDR3 totals 15 residues. Germline CDR1 reads SGHTA; CDR2 reads FQGNSA. CDR3 sequence reads: CASTLRWGPTGELFF. CDR3 sequence (DNA): TGTGCCAGCACCCTTCGTTGGGGGCCCACCGGGGAGCTGTTTTTT.

The chain has TRBV30 and TRBJ2-5; D is ambiguous. CDR3 length equals 13 residues. With 0 bases removed from V and 5 bases from J, the gap between germline ends came to 10 bases. Per germline, CDR1 GTSNPN and CDR2 SVGIG (reference sequence). CDR3: CAWSVPGRETQYF. In nucleotides, the CDR3 is TGTGCCTGGAGTGTACCGGGTAGGGAGACCCAGTACTTC.

The V call is TRBV2, the J call TRBJ1-1; D uncertain. The CDR3 contains 15 residues. In germline, CDR1 is SNHLY, CDR2 FYNNEI. V shed 6 bases and J shed 4 bases, with 18 bases lying between them. The CDR3 here is CASSYDNTEGTEAFF. Here the CDR3 DNA reads TGTGCCAGCAGCTACGACAACACCGAGGGCACTGAAGCTTTCTTT.

This rearrangement joins TRBV2 to TRBJ1-1; a weak D match, TRBD1 (5 bases). Per germline, CDR1 SNHLY and CDR2 FYNNEI. The CDR3 covers 16 residues. Deletions cut 0 bases from V and 4 bases from J, with 15 bases between. Here the CDR3 reads CASSEATQGGGTEAFF. DNA of the CDR3: TGTGCCAGCAGTGAAGCCACTCAGGGCGGTGGCACTGAAGCTTTCTTT.

The chain links TRBV2 to TRBJ2-6, with D perhaps TRBD2 (5 bases). The length of the CDR3 is 16 residues. The germline V and J ends were trimmed by 0 bases and 0 bases, with 6 bases remaining between them. CDR1 and CDR2 (germline): SNHLY, FYNNEI. CDR3 residues: CASSEARASGANVLTF. In DNA form, the CDR3 reads TGTGCCAGCAGTGAAGCGCGGGCCTCTGGGGCCAACGTCCTGACTTTC.

This chain links TRBV11-3 with TRBJ1-2; weak D call: TRBD1 (5 bases). Germline V lookup: CDR1 SGHNT, CDR2 YENEEA. Trimming cost V 1 base and J 7 bases, with 13 bases left between them. The CDR3 has 14 residues. The CDR3 sequence is CASSLGDVGVGYTF. CDR3 DNA: TGTGCCAGCAGCTTAGGCGATGTAGGGGTTGGCTACACCTTC.

V is TRBV7-2 and J is TRBJ2-7; 9 bases match TRBD2. The trim removed 4 bases at V and 6 bases at J, leaving 16 bases unmatched. The germline gives CDR1 SGHTA, CDR2 FQGNSA. This CDR3 has 17 residues. CDR3 loop: CASSYVGTGGGAVEQYF. For the CDR3, the DNA is TGTGCCAGCAGCTACGTGGGGACGGGCGGGGGGGCGGTCGAGCAGTACTTC.